This T cell receptor beta chain derives from a study of OX40 agonist ivuxolimab in advanced cancers. Only in-frame clones appear in the TCRdb table, and some are missing; sequencing was by immunoSEQ multiplex PCR. The repertoire consists of roughly 24,000 clones, with 79% occurring once and the leading ten covering more than 20%. CDR1 and CDR2 from the germline V gene are MNHEY and SMNVEV (reference sequence). Trimming removed 2 bases from V and 3 bases from J, with 8 bases in between. The CDR3 contains 14 residues. This clonotype was obtained from an adult with an advanced solid tumor such as melanoma, head and neck, liver or kidney cancer. Sequenced material: CD4+ or CD8+ T cells sorted from blood, taken in a trial of the OX40 agonist ivuxolimab. This chain uses TRBV27 with TRBJ1-5; unclear D gene. The CDR3 nucleotides read TGTGCCAGCAGTTTACCTGGTGTCAATCAGCCCCAGCATTTT. Translated: CASSLPGVNQPQHF.